This T cell receptor beta chain was captured by sequencing in a study of blood T cell repertoires in COVID-19. The germline V gene has CDR1 SGHAT and CDR2 FQNNGV. Trimming removed 1 base from V and 5 bases from J, with 9 bases in between. This CDR3 contains 14 residues. Only in-frame clones appear in the TCRdb table, and some are missing; sequencing was by immunoSEQ multiplex PCR. The sample contains 300,000 to 450,000 clones, 70% to 90% of which appear only once. The rearrangement uses TRBV11-2 and TRBJ2-1; TRBD2 is a possible D gene (6 bases). The sample was PBMCs or T cells enriched from blood (not recorded which). The receptor was derived from a man between 35 and 55 years old in a cohort exposed to, infected with or recovered from COVID-19 (not recorded which). The DNA for the CDR3 is TGTGCCAGCAGCTTAGGACTAGGCAACAATGAGCAGTTCTTC. Translation gives CASSLGLGNNEQFF.